This is a list of T cell receptor beta chains from one sample in a study of regulatory T cells in long-lasting Graves disease. TCRdb called the multiplex PCR reads again in MiXCR, with one record for every CDR3 protein. The repertoire includes 500,000 to 700,000 distinct CDR3 sequences, about 32% of them detected once, and under 55% sits in the top ten. The source material was peripheral blood mononuclear cells (PBMCs), sampled when the disease was refractory, from a patient treated with antithyroid drugs. The receptors originated from a female donor with Graves disease. Each CDR3 is given with its conserved first and last residue. The order of the fields is J gene, V gene, CDR3 length, clone size, D gene, CDR3 DNA, CDR3 protein. A D gene is named only where the DNA matches it firmly. Clone size, where shown, is once, few, many, or a class for clones that have expanded.

J gene: TRBJ1-3
V gene: TRBV28
CDR3 length: 18
clone size: .
D gene: .
CDR3 DNA: TGTGCCAGCAGCGCAGCCCGTGCAGGAATCTCCTCTGGAAACACCATATATTTT
CDR3 protein: CASSAARAGISSGNTIYF

J gene: TRBJ2-7
V gene: TRBV20-1
CDR3 length: 11
clone size: .
D gene: .
CDR3 DNA: TGCAGTGCTTTGGATGTCTACGAGCAGTACTTC
CDR3 protein: CSALDVYEQYF

J gene: TRBJ1-1
V gene: TRBV28
CDR3 length: 11
clone size: many
D gene: .
CDR3 DNA: TGTGCCAGCAGTTTAGGACACGCGGCTTTCTTT
CDR3 protein: CASSLGHAAFF

J gene: TRBJ1-3
V gene: TRBV15
CDR3 length: 19
clone size: .
D gene: .
CDR3 DNA: TGTGCCACCAGCAGAGAATTGGTTAGTGGACCAGTCTCTGGAAACACCATATATTTT
CDR3 protein: CATSRELVSGPVSGNTIYF

J gene: TRBJ1-2
V gene: TRBV28
CDR3 length: 15
clone size: many
D gene: TRBD1
CDR3 DNA: TGTGCCAGCAAAGCTCTCGGGACAGGCGACTATGGCTACACCTTC
CDR3 protein: CASKALGTGDYGYTF

J gene: TRBJ1-2
V gene: TRBV3-1
CDR3 length: 14
clone size: few
D gene: .
CDR3 DNA: TGTGCCAGCAGCCAACAAAGGGTTGGCTATGGCTACACCTTC
CDR3 protein: CASSQQRVGYGYTF

J gene: TRBJ1-1
V gene: TRBV28
CDR3 length: 13
clone size: few
D gene: .
CDR3 DNA: TGTGCCAGCAGTTTCCGGGAGGAGGATGAAGCTTTCTTT
CDR3 protein: CASSFREEDEAFF

J gene: TRBJ1-2
V gene: TRBV5-1
CDR3 length: 12
clone size: few
D gene: .
CDR3 DNA: TGCGCCAGCAGCATGGACAGAAATGGCTACACCTTC
CDR3 protein: CASSMDRNGYTF

J gene: TRBJ2-2
V gene: TRBV7-6
CDR3 length: 14
clone size: few
D gene: .
CDR3 DNA: TGTGCCAGCAGCCCCGACTGGGGCGCCGGGGAGCTGTTTTTT
CDR3 protein: CASSPDWGAGELFF

J gene: TRBJ1-2
V gene: TRBV29-1
CDR3 length: 13
clone size: few
D gene: .
CDR3 DNA: TGCAGCGTGGTGAACAGGGATGACTATGGCTACACCTTC
CDR3 protein: CSVVNRDDYGYTF

J gene: TRBJ1-1
V gene: TRBV4-1
CDR3 length: 12
clone size: .
D gene: .
CDR3 DNA: TGCGCCAGCAGCCAAGAGAGCGATGAAGCTTTCTTT
CDR3 protein: CASSQESDEAFF

J gene: TRBJ1-1
V gene: TRBV2
CDR3 length: 14
clone size: many
D gene: .
CDR3 DNA: TGTGCCAGCAGTGTCAACGGGGCGAACACTGAAGCTTTCTTT
CDR3 protein: CASSVNGANTEAFF

J gene: TRBJ2-7
V gene: TRBV3-1
CDR3 length: 13
clone size: .
D gene: .
CDR3 DNA: TGTGCCAGCAGTGTCCCTGAGGCCTACGAGCAGTACTTC
CDR3 protein: CASSVPEAYEQYF

J gene: TRBJ2-5
V gene: TRBV9
CDR3 length: 14
clone size: few
D gene: .
CDR3 DNA: TGTGCCAGCAGCCCCGGACCGGCTTTAGAGACCCAGTACTTC
CDR3 protein: CASSPGPALETQYF

J gene: TRBJ1-2
V gene: TRBV28
CDR3 length: 17
clone size: many
D gene: .
CDR3 DNA: TGTGCCACCCCTCCCGACGGGGGGCAAAGAACACACTATGGCTACACCTTC
CDR3 protein: CATPPDGGQRTHYGYTF

J gene: TRBJ2-2
V gene: TRBV5-1
CDR3 length: 13
clone size: .
D gene: .
CDR3 DNA: TGCGCCAGCAGCCCTCCCCAGTCCCGGGAGCTGTTTTTT
CDR3 protein: CASSPPQSRELFF

J gene: TRBJ1-1
V gene: TRBV3-1
CDR3 length: 14
clone size: .
D gene: .
CDR3 DNA: TGTGCCAGCAGGCGACAGAACTTGAACACTGAAGCTTTCTTT
CDR3 protein: CASRRQNLNTEAFF

J gene: TRBJ1-1
V gene: TRBV11-2
CDR3 length: 13
clone size: few
D gene: TRBD1
CDR3 DNA: TGTGCCAGCAGCTTAGTCCGGGACAGTGAAGCTTTCTTT
CDR3 protein: CASSLVRDSEAFF

J gene: TRBJ2-5
V gene: TRBV30
CDR3 length: 16
clone size: few
D gene: TRBD2
CDR3 DNA: TGTGCCTGGAGTTTCCCGAGCGGGAGGGCTCTAGAGACCCAGTACTTC
CDR3 protein: CAWSFPSGRALETQYF

J gene: TRBJ1-1
V gene: TRBV19
CDR3 length: 17
clone size: .
D gene: .
CDR3 DNA: TGTGCCAGTAGTATACCCCTCGACAGAGTGAGGGTCACTGAAGCTTTCTTT
CDR3 protein: CASSIPLDRVRVTEAFF

J gene: TRBJ2-3
V gene: TRBV20-1
CDR3 length: 15
clone size: .
D gene: TRBD1
CDR3 DNA: TGCAGTGCTAGGGATGCAGGCCAGGGGGCAGATACGCAGTATTTT
CDR3 protein: CSARDAGQGADTQYF

J gene: TRBJ1-1
V gene: TRBV19
CDR3 length: 14
clone size: many
D gene: .
CDR3 DNA: TGTGCCAGTAGTACAGATGCGAGGGGGACTGAAGCTTTCTTT
CDR3 protein: CASSTDARGTEAFF

J gene: TRBJ2-5
V gene: TRBV28
CDR3 length: 19
clone size: .
D gene: TRBD2
CDR3 DNA: TGTGCCATCAGTGAGTCACCGGGACTAGCGGGAGGGAGACAAGAGACCCAGTACTTC
CDR3 protein: CAISESPGLAGGRQETQYF

J gene: TRBJ1-2
V gene: TRBV29-1
CDR3 length: 13
clone size: .
D gene: .
CDR3 DNA: TGCAGCGTTGATCAACAGCCCGAGTGGGGCTACACCTTC
CDR3 protein: CSVDQQPEWGYTF

J gene: TRBJ1-2
V gene: TRBV19
CDR3 length: 12
clone size: .
D gene: .
CDR3 DNA: TGTGCCAGTAGTATACGGGGGCACGGCTACACCTTC
CDR3 protein: CASSIRGHGYTF

J gene: TRBJ1-6
V gene: TRBV2
CDR3 length: 15
clone size: .
D gene: .
CDR3 DNA: TGTGCCAGCAGTGGAACGACAGGATATAATTCACCCCTCCACTTT
CDR3 protein: CASSGTTGYNSPLHF

J gene: TRBJ1-4
V gene: TRBV30
CDR3 length: 14
clone size: .
D gene: .
CDR3 DNA: TGTGCCTGCGCTGGTGAACTCAGTAATGAAAAACTGTTTTTT
CDR3 protein: CACAGELSNEKLFF

J gene: TRBJ1-1
V gene: TRBV28
CDR3 length: 14
clone size: many
D gene: .
CDR3 DNA: TGTGCCAGCAGTTCGGGACGGCGGAACACTGAAGCTTTCTTT
CDR3 protein: CASSSGRRNTEAFF

J gene: TRBJ2-2
V gene: TRBV7-3
CDR3 length: 13
clone size: .
D gene: TRBD2
CDR3 DNA: TGTGCCAGCGGACTAGTCAGTACCGGGGAGCTGTTTTTT
CDR3 protein: CASGLVSTGELFF

J gene: TRBJ1-2
V gene: TRBV6-2/TRBV6-3
CDR3 length: 13
clone size: .
D gene: .
CDR3 DNA: TGTGCCAGCAGTTACTCGAGAAGGGGTGGCTACACCTTC
CDR3 protein: CASSYSRRGGYTF

J gene: TRBJ1-1
V gene: TRBV5-1
CDR3 length: 15
clone size: .
D gene: TRBD1
CDR3 DNA: TGCGCCAGCAGCTTGGAGCGGACAGGGGTCACTGAAGCTTTCTTT
CDR3 protein: CASSLERTGVTEAFF

J gene: TRBJ2-2
V gene: TRBV5-1
CDR3 length: 14
clone size: few
D gene: .
CDR3 DNA: TGCGCCAGCGGAAACTACCCGAACACCGGGGAGCTGTTTTTT
CDR3 protein: CASGNYPNTGELFF

J gene: TRBJ2-2
V gene: TRBV20-1
CDR3 length: 15
clone size: .
D gene: TRBD2
CDR3 DNA: TGCAGTGCTAGTGGGGGTAGCGGGAGGGCCGGGGAGCTGTTTTTT
CDR3 protein: CSASGGSGRAGELFF

J gene: TRBJ1-5
V gene: TRBV28
CDR3 length: 18
clone size: few
D gene: TRBD1
CDR3 DNA: TGTGCCAGCAGTTTATTACTGGGGCAGGGGGAAGGCAATCAGCCCCAGCATTTT
CDR3 protein: CASSLLLGQGEGNQPQHF

J gene: TRBJ2-1
V gene: TRBV12-3/TRBV12-4
CDR3 length: 11
clone size: .
D gene: .
CDR3 DNA: TGTGCCAGCAGTTTTTCCAATGAGCAGTTCTTC
CDR3 protein: CASSFSNEQFF

J gene: TRBJ2-5
V gene: TRBV4-1
CDR3 length: 14
clone size: many
D gene: .
CDR3 DNA: TGCGCCAGCCGGGAGACCTCGTACCAAGAGACCCAGTACTTC
CDR3 protein: CASRETSYQETQYF

J gene: TRBJ1-1
V gene: TRBV28
CDR3 length: 13
clone size: many
D gene: .
CDR3 DNA: TGTGCCAGCAGTCGGACGGAGAACACTGAAGCTTTCTTT
CDR3 protein: CASSRTENTEAFF

J gene: TRBJ2-2
V gene: TRBV19
CDR3 length: 15
clone size: .
D gene: .
CDR3 DNA: TGTGCCAGTAGTAAGGGGGGGGGGCCCACCGGGGAGCTGTTTTTT
CDR3 protein: CASSKGGGPTGELFF

J gene: TRBJ1-2
V gene: TRBV19
CDR3 length: 15
clone size: .
D gene: TRBD1
CDR3 DNA: TGTGCCACCCGCCGGAGGGGGCGAGCGGACTATGGCTACACCTTC
CDR3 protein: CATRRRGRADYGYTF

J gene: TRBJ1-1
V gene: TRBV7-3
CDR3 length: 13
clone size: .
D gene: .
CDR3 DNA: TGTGCCAGCAGCTTAACGTCAAGGACTGAAGCTTTCTTT
CDR3 protein: CASSLTSRTEAFF

J gene: TRBJ1-2
V gene: TRBV7-9
CDR3 length: 14
clone size: few
D gene: .
CDR3 DNA: TGTGCCAGCCACCACGCGGGGCAGGGCTATGGCTACACCTTC
CDR3 protein: CASHHAGQGYGYTF

J gene: TRBJ1-2
V gene: TRBV7-2
CDR3 length: 15
clone size: .
D gene: .
CDR3 DNA: TGTGCCAGCAGGGGAATTGTACAGGGTCCCCAAGGCTACACCTTC
CDR3 protein: CASRGIVQGPQGYTF

J gene: TRBJ2-7
V gene: TRBV11-2
CDR3 length: 15
clone size: .
D gene: TRBD2
CDR3 DNA: TGTGCCAGCAGCTTAGATGGCCTAGCGGGTGGCGAGCAGTACTTC
CDR3 protein: CASSLDGLAGGEQYF

J gene: TRBJ2-1
V gene: TRBV20-1
CDR3 length: 15
clone size: .
D gene: TRBD1
CDR3 DNA: TGCAGTGCTGGACGAGGGACAGGTGGTTACAATGAGCAGTTCTTC
CDR3 protein: CSAGRGTGGYNEQFF

J gene: TRBJ1-1
V gene: TRBV20-1
CDR3 length: 12
clone size: .
D gene: .
CDR3 DNA: TGCAGTGCCCCGAACAGGGCCACTGAAGCTTTCTTT
CDR3 protein: CSAPNRATEAFF

J gene: TRBJ1-5
V gene: TRBV18
CDR3 length: 13
clone size: .
D gene: .
CDR3 DNA: TGTGCCAGCTCACCACCGAGGGGTCAGCCCCAGCATTTT
CDR3 protein: CASSPPRGQPQHF

J gene: TRBJ1-2
V gene: TRBV19
CDR3 length: 14
clone size: .
D gene: .
CDR3 DNA: TGTGCCAGTAGTATCGGATGGGGGACCTATGGCTACACCTTC
CDR3 protein: CASSIGWGTYGYTF

J gene: TRBJ1-1
V gene: TRBV20-1
CDR3 length: 13
clone size: .
D gene: .
CDR3 DNA: TGCAGTGCTATGGATTTGCGTGACCCTGAAGCTTTCTTT
CDR3 protein: CSAMDLRDPEAFF

J gene: TRBJ1-1
V gene: TRBV29-1
CDR3 length: 13
clone size: .
D gene: .
CDR3 DNA: TGCAGCGTTGTGAGGCAGGGTATGACTGAAGCTTTCTTT
CDR3 protein: CSVVRQGMTEAFF

J gene: TRBJ1-1
V gene: TRBV20-1
CDR3 length: 14
clone size: .
D gene: .
CDR3 DNA: TGCAGTGCTGTAGGCCCGGGGTTAAACACTGAAGCTTTCTTT
CDR3 protein: CSAVGPGLNTEAFF